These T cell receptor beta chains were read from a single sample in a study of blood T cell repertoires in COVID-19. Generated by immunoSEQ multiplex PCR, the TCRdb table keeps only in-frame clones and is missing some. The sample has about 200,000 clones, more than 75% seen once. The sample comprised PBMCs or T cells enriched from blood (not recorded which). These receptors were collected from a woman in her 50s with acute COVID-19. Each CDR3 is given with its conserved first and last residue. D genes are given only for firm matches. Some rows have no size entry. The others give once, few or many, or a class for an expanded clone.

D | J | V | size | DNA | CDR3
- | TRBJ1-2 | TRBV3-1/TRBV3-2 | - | TGTGCCAGCAGCCAAGGGGGGCCAGGTTGGGGCTACACCTTC | CASSQGGPGWGYTF
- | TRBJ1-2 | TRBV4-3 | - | TGCGCCAGCAGCCCCCGGGATAATCCCCACTATGGCTACACCTTC | CASSPRDNPHYGYTF
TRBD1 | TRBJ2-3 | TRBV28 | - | TGTGCCAGCAGACCGACAGGGGTATCTACAGATACGCAGTATTTT | CASRPTGVSTDTQYF
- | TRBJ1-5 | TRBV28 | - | TGTGCCAGCAGCCGTCGGGGGGACTTTCAGCCCCAGCATTTT | CASSRRGDFQPQHF
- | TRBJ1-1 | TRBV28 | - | TGTGCCAGCGCGAGTAGCAGGGGAAAAGCTTTCTTT | CASASSRGKAFF
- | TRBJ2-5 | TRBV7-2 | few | TGTGCCAGCAGCTTCGGCCAGTCGGGACTCACCCAAGAGACCCAGTACTTC | CASSFGQSGLTQETQYF
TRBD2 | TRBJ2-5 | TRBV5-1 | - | TGCGCCAGCAGCGGACCTAGCGGGGGGGCCGGGGAGACCCAGTACTTC | CASSGPSGGAGETQYF
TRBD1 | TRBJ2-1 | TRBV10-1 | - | TGCGCCAGCAGTGAGAGGGACAGGGGGCCCTACAATGAGCAGTTCTTC | CASSERDRGPYNEQFF
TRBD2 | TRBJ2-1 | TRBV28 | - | TGTGCCAGCACCGGGACTAGTGGTCTCAATGAGCAGTTCTTC | CASTGTSGLNEQFF
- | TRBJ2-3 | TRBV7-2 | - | TGTGCCAGCAGCTTCTGGAGGCCCCCCACAGATACGCAGTATTTT | CASSFWRPPTDTQYF
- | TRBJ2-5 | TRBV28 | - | TGTGCCAGCACTAAAGGGCGGGCCGGCAACCAAGAGACCCAGTACTTC | CASTKGRAGNQETQYF
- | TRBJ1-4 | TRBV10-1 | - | TGCGCCAGTACGGATTGGGGGGGTGGTGAAGGGGCCGAAAAACTGTTTTTT | CASTDWGGGEGAEKLFF
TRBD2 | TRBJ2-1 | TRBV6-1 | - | TGTGCCAGCAGTGACAGAGCTAGCGGGGGGGGCAATGAGCAGTTCTTC | CASSDRASGGGNEQFF
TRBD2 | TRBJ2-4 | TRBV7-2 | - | TGTGCCAGCAGCTTATACCCTAGCGGGGGGTTAAACATTCAGTACTTC | CASSLYPSGGLNIQYF